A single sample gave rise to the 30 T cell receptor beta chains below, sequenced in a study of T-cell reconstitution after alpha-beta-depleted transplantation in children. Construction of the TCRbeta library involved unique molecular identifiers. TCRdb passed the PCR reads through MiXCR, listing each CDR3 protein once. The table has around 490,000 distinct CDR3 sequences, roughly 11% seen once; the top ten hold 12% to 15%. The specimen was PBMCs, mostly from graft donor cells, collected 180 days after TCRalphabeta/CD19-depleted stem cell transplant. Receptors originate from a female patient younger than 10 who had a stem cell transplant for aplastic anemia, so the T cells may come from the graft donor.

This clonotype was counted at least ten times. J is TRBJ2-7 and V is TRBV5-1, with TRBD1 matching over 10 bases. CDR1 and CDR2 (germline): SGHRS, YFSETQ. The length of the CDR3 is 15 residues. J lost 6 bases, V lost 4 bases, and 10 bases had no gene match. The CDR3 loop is CASSGQGQGKGEQYF. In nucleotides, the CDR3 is TGCGCCAGCAGCGGCCAGGGACAGGGGAAAGGCGAGCAGTACTTC. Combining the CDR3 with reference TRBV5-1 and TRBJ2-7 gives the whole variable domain KAGVTQTPRYLIKTRGQQVTLSCSPISGHRSVSWYQQTPGQGLQFLFEYFSETQRNKGNFPGRFSGRQFSNSRSEMNVSTLELGDSALYLCASSGQGQGKGEQYFGPGTRLTVT.

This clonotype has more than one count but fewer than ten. The CDR3 loop is CASSLADTQETQYF. The CDR3 DNA sequence: TGTGCCAGCAGCTTAGCCGACACCCAAGAGACCCAGTACTTC. The V and J genes are TRBV7-9 and TRBJ2-5, with D unclear. Germline V gives CDR1 SEHNR, CDR2 FQNEAQ (reference sequence). CDR3 length equals 14 residues. The V end was cut by 0 bases, the J end by 1 base, with 6 bases between.

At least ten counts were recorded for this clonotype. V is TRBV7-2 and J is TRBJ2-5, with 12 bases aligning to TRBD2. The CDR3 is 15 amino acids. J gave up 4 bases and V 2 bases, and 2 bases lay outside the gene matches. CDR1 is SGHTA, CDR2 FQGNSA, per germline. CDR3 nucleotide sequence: TGTGCCAGCAGCTTACCACTAGCGGGGGGAGAGACCCAGTACTTC. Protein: CASSLPLAGGETQYF. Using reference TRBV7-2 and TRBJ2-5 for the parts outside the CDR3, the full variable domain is GAGVSQSPSNKVTEKGKDVELRCDPISGHTALYWYRQSLGQGLEFLIYFQGNSAPDKSGLPSDRFSAERTGGSVSTLTIQRTQQEDSAVYLCASSLPLAGGETQYFGPGTRLLVL.

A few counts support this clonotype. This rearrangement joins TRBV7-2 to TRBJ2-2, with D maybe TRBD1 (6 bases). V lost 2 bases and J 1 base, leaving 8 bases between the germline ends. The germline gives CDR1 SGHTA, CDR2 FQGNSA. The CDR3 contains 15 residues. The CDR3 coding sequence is TGTGCCAGCAGCTTAACAGGGATGAACACCGGGGAGCTGTTTTTT. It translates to CASSLTGMNTGELFF.

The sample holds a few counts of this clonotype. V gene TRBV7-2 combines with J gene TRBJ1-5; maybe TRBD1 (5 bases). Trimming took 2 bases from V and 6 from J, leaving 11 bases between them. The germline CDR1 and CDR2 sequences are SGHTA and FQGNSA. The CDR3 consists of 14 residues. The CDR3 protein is CASSLRGIGQPQHF. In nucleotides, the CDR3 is TGTGCCAGCAGCTTAAGGGGCATCGGTCAGCCCCAGCATTTT.

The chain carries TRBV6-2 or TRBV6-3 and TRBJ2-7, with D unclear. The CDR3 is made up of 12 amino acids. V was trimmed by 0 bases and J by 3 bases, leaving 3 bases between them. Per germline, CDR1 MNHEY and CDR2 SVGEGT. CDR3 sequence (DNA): TGTGCCAGCAGTTACTCTCTCTACGAGCAGTACGTC. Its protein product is CASSYSLYEQYV.

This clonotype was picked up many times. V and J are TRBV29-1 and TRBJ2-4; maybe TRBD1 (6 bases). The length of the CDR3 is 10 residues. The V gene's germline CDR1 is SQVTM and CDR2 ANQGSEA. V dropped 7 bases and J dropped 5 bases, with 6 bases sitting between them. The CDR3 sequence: CSAGENIQYF. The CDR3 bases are TGCAGCGCAGGGGAAAACATTCAGTACTTC.

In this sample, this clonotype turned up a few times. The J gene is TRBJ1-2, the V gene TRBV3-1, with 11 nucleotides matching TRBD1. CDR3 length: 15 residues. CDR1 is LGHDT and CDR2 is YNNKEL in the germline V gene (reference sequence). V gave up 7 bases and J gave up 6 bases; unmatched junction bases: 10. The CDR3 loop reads CASTSLDRGQDGYTF. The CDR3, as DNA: TGTGCCAGCACGTCCTTGGACAGGGGGCAGGATGGCTACACCTTC.

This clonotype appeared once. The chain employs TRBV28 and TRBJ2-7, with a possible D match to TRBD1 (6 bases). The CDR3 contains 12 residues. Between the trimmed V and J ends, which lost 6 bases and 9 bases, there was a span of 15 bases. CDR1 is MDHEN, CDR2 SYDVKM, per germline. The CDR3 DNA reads TGTGCCAGCAGAGCACAGGGTGATGTGCAGTACTTC. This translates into CASRAQGDVQYF.

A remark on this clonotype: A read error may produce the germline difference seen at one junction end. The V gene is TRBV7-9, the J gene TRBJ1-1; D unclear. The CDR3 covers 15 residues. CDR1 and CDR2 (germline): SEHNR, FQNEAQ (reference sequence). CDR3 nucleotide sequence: TGTGCCATCAGCTTAACCCGACGGGGTAACACTGAAGCTTTCTTT. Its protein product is CAISLTRRGNTEAFF.

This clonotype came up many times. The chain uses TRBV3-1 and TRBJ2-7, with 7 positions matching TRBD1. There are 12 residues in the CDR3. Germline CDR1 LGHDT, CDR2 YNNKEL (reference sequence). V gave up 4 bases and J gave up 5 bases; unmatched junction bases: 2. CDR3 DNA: TGTGCCAGCAGCCGCACAGGGGACGAGCAGTACTTC. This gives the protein CASSRTGDEQYF.

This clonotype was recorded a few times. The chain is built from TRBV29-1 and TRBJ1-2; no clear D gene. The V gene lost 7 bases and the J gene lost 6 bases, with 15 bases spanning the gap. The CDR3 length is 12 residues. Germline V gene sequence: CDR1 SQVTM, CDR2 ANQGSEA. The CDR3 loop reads CSDGLGGNGYTF. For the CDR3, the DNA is TGCAGCGACGGGTTGGGAGGGAATGGCTACACCTTC.

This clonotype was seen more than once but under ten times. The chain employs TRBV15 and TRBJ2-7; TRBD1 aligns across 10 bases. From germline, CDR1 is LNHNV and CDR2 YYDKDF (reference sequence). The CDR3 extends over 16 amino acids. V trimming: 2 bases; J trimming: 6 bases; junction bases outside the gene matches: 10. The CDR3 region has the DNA TGTGCCACCAGCAGATCCCCGGGACAGGGGCTCGCCGAGCAGTACTTC. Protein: CATSRSPGQGLAEQYF. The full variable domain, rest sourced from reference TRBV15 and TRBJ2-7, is DAMVIQNPRYQVTQFGKPVTLSCSQTLNHNVMYWYQQKSSQAPKLLFHYYDKDFNNEADTPDNFQSRRPNTSFCFLDIRSPGLGDTAMYLCATSRSPGQGLAEQYFGPGTRLTVT.

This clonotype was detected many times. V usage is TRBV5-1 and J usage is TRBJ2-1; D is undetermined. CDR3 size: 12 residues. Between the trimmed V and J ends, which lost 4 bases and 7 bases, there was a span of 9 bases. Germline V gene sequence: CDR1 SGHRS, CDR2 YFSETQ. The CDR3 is CASSLLQNEQFF. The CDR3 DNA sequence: TGCGCCAGCAGCCTACTGCAGAATGAGCAGTTCTTC.

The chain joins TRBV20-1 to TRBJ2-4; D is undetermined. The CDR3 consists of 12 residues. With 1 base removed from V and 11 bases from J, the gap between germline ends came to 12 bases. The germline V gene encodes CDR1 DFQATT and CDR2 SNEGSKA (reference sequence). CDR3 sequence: CSARGPRVVQYF. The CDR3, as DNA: TGCAGTGCTAGAGGTCCCCGGGTGGTTCAGTACTTC.

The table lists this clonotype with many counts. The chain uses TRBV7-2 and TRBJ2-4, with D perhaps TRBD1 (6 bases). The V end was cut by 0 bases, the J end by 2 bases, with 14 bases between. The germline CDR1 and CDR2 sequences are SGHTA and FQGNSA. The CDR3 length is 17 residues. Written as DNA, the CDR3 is TGTGCCAGCAGCTTAGCGGTAGCAGGGACACCCAAAAACATTCAGTACTTC. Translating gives CASSLAVAGTPKNIQYF.

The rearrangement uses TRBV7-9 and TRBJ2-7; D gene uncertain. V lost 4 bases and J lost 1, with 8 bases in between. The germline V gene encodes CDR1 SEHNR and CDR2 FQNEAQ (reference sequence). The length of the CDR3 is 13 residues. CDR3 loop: CASSSDGSYEQYV. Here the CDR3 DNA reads TGTGCCAGCAGCTCGGACGGATCCTACGAGCAGTACGTC.

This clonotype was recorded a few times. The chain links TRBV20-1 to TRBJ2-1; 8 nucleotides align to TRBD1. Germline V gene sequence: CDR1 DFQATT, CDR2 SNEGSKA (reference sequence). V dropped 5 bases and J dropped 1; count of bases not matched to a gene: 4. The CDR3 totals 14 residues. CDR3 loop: CSAPTGVSYNEQFF. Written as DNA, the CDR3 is TGCAGTGCTCCGACAGGGGTTTCCTACAATGAGCAGTTCTTC.

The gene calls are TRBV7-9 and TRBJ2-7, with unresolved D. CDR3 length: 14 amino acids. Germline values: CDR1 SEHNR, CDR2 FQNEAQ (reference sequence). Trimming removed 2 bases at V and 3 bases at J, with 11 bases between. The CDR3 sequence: CASSLRAGGYEQYV. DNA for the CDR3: TGTGCCAGCAGCTTACGCGCCGGCGGCTACGAGCAGTACGTC.

CDR3 coding DNA: TGTGCCAGCAGCTTAAAGGGGCAGGGCACAGATACGCAGTATTTT. Translated: CASSLKGQGTDTQYF. The chain employs TRBV7-9 and TRBJ2-3, with a possible D match to TRBD1 (5 bases). The CDR3 runs to 15 residues. V lost 2 bases to trimming and J lost 1 base, with 10 bases between them. The germline gives CDR1 SEHNR, CDR2 FQNEAQ (reference sequence).

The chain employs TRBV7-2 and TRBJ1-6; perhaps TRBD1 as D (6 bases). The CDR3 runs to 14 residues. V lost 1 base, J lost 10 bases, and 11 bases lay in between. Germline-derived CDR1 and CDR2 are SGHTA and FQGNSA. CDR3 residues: CASSLVGGGSPLHF. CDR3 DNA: TGTGCCAGCAGCTTAGTAGGGGGTGGATCACCCCTCCACTTT.

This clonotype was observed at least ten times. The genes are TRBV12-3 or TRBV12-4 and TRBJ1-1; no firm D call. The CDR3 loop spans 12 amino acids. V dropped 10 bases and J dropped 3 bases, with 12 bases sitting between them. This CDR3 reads CATSEEHTEAFF. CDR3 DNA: TGTGCCACCTCAGAGGAACACACTGAAGCTTTCTTT.

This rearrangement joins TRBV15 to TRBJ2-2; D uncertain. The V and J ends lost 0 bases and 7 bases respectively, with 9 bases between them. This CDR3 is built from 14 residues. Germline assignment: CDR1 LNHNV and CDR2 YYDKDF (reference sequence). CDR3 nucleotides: TGTGCCACCAGCAGAGATCCCAGAGACGGGGAGCTGTTTTTT. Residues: CATSRDPRDGELFF.

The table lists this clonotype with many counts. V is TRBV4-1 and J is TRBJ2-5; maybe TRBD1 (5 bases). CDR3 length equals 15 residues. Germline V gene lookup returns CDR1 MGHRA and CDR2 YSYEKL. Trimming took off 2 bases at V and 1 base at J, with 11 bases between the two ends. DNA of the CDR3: TGCGCCAGCAGCCAATCAGGGCAGGGCCAAGAGACCCAGTACTTC. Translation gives CASSQSGQGQETQYF.

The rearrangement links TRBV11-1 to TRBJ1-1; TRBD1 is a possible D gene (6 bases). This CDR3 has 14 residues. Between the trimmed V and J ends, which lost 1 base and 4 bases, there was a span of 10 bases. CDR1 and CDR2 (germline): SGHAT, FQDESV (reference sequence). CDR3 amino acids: CASSLGGPGTEAFF. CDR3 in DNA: TGTGCCAGCAGCTTAGGGGGGCCTGGCACTGAAGCTTTCTTT. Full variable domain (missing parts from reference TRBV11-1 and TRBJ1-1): EAEVAQSPRYKITEKSQAVAFWCDPISGHATLYWYRQILGQGPELLVQFQDESVVDDSQLPKDRFSAERLKGVDSTLKIQPAELGDSAMYLCASSLGGPGTEAFFGQGTRLTVV.

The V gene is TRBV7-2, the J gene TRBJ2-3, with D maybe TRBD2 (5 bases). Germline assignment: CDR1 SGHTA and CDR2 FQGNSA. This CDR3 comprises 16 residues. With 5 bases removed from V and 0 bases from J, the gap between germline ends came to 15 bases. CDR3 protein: CASSRSRTGSTDTQYF. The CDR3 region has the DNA TGTGCCAGCAGCCGGAGTAGGACGGGGAGCACAGATACGCAGTATTTT. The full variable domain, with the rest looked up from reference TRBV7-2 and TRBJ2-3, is GAGVSQSPSNKVTEKGKDVELRCDPISGHTALYWYRQSLGQGLEFLIYFQGNSAPDKSGLPSDRFSAERTGGSVSTLTIQRTQQEDSAVYLCASSRSRTGSTDTQYFGPGTRLTVL.

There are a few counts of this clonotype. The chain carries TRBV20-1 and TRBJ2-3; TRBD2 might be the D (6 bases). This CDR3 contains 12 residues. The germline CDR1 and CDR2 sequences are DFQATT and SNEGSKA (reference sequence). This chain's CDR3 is CSPVAGTDTQYF. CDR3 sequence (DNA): TGCAGCCCCGTAGCGGGCACAGATACGCAGTATTTT.

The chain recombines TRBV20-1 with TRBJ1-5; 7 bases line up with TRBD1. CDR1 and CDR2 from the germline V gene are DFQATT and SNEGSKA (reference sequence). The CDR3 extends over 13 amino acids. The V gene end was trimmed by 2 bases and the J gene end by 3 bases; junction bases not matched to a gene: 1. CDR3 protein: CSARQGDNQPQHF. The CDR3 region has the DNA TGCAGTGCTAGACAGGGGGACAATCAGCCCCAGCATTTT.

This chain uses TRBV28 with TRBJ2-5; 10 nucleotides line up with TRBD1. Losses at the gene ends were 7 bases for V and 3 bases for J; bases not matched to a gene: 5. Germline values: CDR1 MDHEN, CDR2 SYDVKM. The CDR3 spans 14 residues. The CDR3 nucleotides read TGTGCCAGCACAGGGACAGGGGCAGAAGAGACCCAGTACTTC. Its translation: CASTGTGAEETQYF.

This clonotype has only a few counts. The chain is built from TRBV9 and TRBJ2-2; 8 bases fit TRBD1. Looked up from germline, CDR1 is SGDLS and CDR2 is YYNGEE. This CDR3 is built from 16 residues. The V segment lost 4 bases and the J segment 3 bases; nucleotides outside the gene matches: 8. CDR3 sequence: CASSLRTGPYTGELFF. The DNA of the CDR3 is TGTGCCAGCAGCCTCCGGACAGGGCCTTACACCGGGGAGCTGTTTTTT.